This T cell receptor (beta chain) was retrieved from a study of siplizumab effects on memory and regulatory T cells. A note on this clone: Its target is not known.

Regarding the study as a whole: No more than a minor fraction of alloreactive clones could be traced back to unstimulated subsets. Proliferating Tregs in siplizumab cultures were never verified as suppressive. Naive T cells seemed more diverse than memory cells and seemed major alloresponse contributors.

This table comes from immunoSEQ multiplex PCR, and its TCRdb copy is limited to in-frame clones, with some not included. The sample lists 60,000 or so clones, just over 90% seen once, with 35% to 45% in the top ten. This clonotype was obtained from a human donor in good health. Sequenced input: CD8+ T cells sorted from blood.

CDR3 bases: TGTGCCCTACAGGGGACGAACACCGGGGAGCTGTTTTTT. Its translation: CALQGTNTGELFF. The chain combines TRBV6-1 with TRBJ2-2; TRBD1 matches 7 bases. Trimming cost V 11 bases and J 0 bases; bases outside gene matches: 3. CDR1 is MNHNS and CDR2 is SASEGT in the germline V gene. This CDR3 has 13 residues.